This passage covers 13 T cell receptor beta chains from one sample sequenced in a study of blood T cell repertoires in COVID-19. Assay: immunoSEQ multiplex PCR; the TCRdb copy retains only in-frame clones and omits some. The table records about 440,000 clones, 90% of them present only once. The sample comprised PBMCs or T cells enriched from blood (not recorded which). The receptors originated from a man aged 18 to 35 who had recovered from COVID-19.

The chain recombines TRBV18 with TRBJ2-5, with 14 bases lining up with TRBD2. V was pared by 6 bases and J by 2 bases, with 2 bases of the junction left unmatched. The CDR3 totals 15 residues. Per the germline V gene, CDR1 is KGHSH and CDR2 is LQKENI. CDR3 bases: TGTGCCAGCTCGGGACTAGCGGGAGCACAAGAGACCCAGTACTTC. It specifies CASSGLAGAQETQYF.

This clone turned up a few times. The CDR3 DNA is TGTGCCAGCACCCTATTGAGGGCCAGCTCCTACGAGCAGTACTTC. Its translation is CASTLLRASSYEQYF. The chain has TRBV6-5 and TRBJ2-7; TRBD2 might be the D (5 bases). This CDR3 region has 15 residues. The V end lost 7 bases, the J end lost 0 bases, and 16 bases lay between the germline ends. The germline V gene encodes CDR1 MNHEY and CDR2 SVGAGI.

Note on this clone: At the DNA level, this CDR3 is encoded by other sequences in the same sample as well. The rearrangement uses TRBV24-1 and TRBJ2-2; possibly TRBD2 for D (6 bases). The V end lost 2 bases, the J end lost 3 bases, and 12 bases lay between the germline ends. Germline CDR1 KGHDR, CDR2 SFDVKD. The CDR3 totals 16 residues. The CDR3 region is CATSDSRTGDTGELFF. The CDR3 nucleotides read TGTGCCACCAGTGATTCGAGGACGGGAGACACCGGGGAGCTGTTTTTT.

The V gene is TRBV30, the J gene TRBJ2-7; TRBD1 matches 10 bases. J gave up 5 bases and V 3 bases, and 4 bases lay outside the gene matches. This CDR3 region has 13 residues. Looked up from germline, CDR1 is GTSNPN and CDR2 is SVGIG (reference sequence). The CDR3 DNA is TGTGCCTGGAGGGGACAGGGGAACCACGAGCAGTACTTC. This gives the protein CAWRGQGNHEQYF.

Of note for this clone: Other nucleotide sequences from this sample produce the same CDR3. This sequence joins TRBV7-3 and TRBJ2-3; D gene ambiguous. From germline, CDR1 is SGHTA and CDR2 FQGTGA. V lost 2 bases and J 3 bases, leaving 6 bases between the germline ends. This CDR3 comprises 13 residues. The CDR3 region has the DNA TGTGCCAGCAGCTTAGCGGTGACAGATACGCAGTATTTT. This gives the protein CASSLAVTDTQYF.

This clone was picked up a small number of times. The chain uses TRBV5-5 and TRBJ1-5; 8 nucleotides match TRBD1. Trimming cost V 4 bases and J 2 bases; bases outside gene matches: 5. The CDR3 covers 15 residues. The V gene's germline CDR1 is SGHKS and CDR2 YYEKEE (reference sequence). The CDR3 loop is CASSPGTGRNQPQHF. The CDR3 DNA sequence: TGTGCCAGCAGCCCCGGGACAGGCCGCAATCAGCCCCAGCATTTT. Variable domain in full (rest from reference TRBV5-5 and TRBJ1-5): DAGVTQSPTHLIKTRGQQVTLRCSPISGHKSVSWYQQVLGQGPQFIFQYYEKEERGRGNFPDRFSARQFPNYSSELNVNALLLGDSALYLCASSPGTGRNQPQHFGDGTRLSIL.

J is TRBJ2-5 and V is TRBV5-1; 8 bases map to TRBD2. The CDR3 contains 14 residues. Unmatched junction bases numbered 2, after V lost 0 bases and J lost 4 bases. Germline CDR1 SGHRS, CDR2 YFSETQ. The CDR3 loop reads CASSLGSGAETQYF. CDR3 nucleotide sequence: TGCGCCAGCAGCTTGGGTAGCGGGGCAGAGACCCAGTACTTC.

The chain links TRBV2 to TRBJ1-5; D remains unclear. This CDR3 is built from 14 residues. The V gene's germline CDR1 is SNHLY and CDR2 FYNNEI. Trimming pared 1 base from V and 4 bases from J, leaving 8 bases between. The CDR3 coding sequence is TGTGCCAGCAGTGAAGTGGCCCCTAATCAGCCCCAGCATTTT. As protein: CASSEVAPNQPQHF.

The CDR3 DNA sequence: TGCAGCGCGAGGACAGGGACAGAGGGCTACACCTTC. As protein: CSARTGTEGYTF. J is TRBJ1-2 and V is TRBV29-1, with 8 bases matching TRBD1. This CDR3 comprises 12 residues. Germline CDR1 is SQVTM and CDR2 is ANQGSEA. Trimming took 7 bases from V and 8 from J; bases not matched to a gene: 9.

The gene calls are TRBV20-1 and TRBJ2-1; maybe TRBD2 (5 bases). V dropped 6 bases and J dropped 8 bases, with 11 bases sitting between them. This CDR3 region has 11 residues. From germline, CDR1 is DFQATT and CDR2 SNEGSKA (reference sequence). This CDR3 is CSADWTDEQFF. The CDR3 DNA reads as TGCAGTGCAGACTGGACTGATGAGCAGTTCTTC.

This clone was counted between two and nine times. This sequence joins TRBV5-4 and TRBJ1-1; D perhaps matches TRBD1 (5 bases). With 0 bases removed from V and 5 bases from J, the gap between germline ends came to 11 bases. Germline V CDR1 and CDR2: SGHNT, YYREEE (reference sequence). The CDR3 is 14 residues long. The CDR3: CASSLAGGRTEAFF. DNA for the CDR3: TGTGCCAGCAGCTTGGCGGGGGGTCGAACTGAAGCTTTCTTT.

This clone appeared a single time. The V and J genes are TRBV27 and TRBJ2-2; 9 bases fit TRBD1. The germline V gene encodes CDR1 MNHEY and CDR2 SMNVEV (reference sequence). The CDR3 loop spans 19 amino acids. Unmatched junction bases numbered 18, after V lost 4 bases and J lost 6 bases. The CDR3 DNA reads TGTGCCAGCAGTTCCGGATACTCTCCGGGACAGGGAAGTCCCGGGGAGCTGTTTTTT. This codes for CASSSGYSPGQGSPGELFF.

This clone was observed once. The genes are TRBV29-1 and TRBJ1-2, with 9 bases fitting TRBD1. Germline trimming cut 6 bases from V and 5 bases from J; bases unmatched to any gene: 10. The CDR3 contains 14 residues. Germline CDR1 reads SQVTM; CDR2 reads ANQGSEA. The DNA of the CDR3 is TGCAGCGTACGGACAGGGGCGGAATCTTATGGCTACACCTTC. Its protein is CSVRTGAESYGYTF.